This T cell receptor beta chain was profiled in a study of response to subunit inactivated influenza vaccine. Study-wide points: Authors proposed each seasonal influenza vaccination draws in few new T cells.

V shed 3 bases and J shed 7 bases, with 13 bases lying between them. The CDR3 loop spans 13 amino acids. The germline V gene has CDR1 DFQATT and CDR2 SNEGSKA (reference sequence). Concerning this clonotype itself: What it binds is unknown.

Via MiXCR, TCRdb re-called the RT-PCR reads, giving one row per CDR3 protein. The sample carries around 520,000 distinct CDR3 sequences, 12% recorded once. The rearrangement links TRBV20-1 to TRBJ1-5; weak D call: TRBD1 (5 bases). The sequence derives from a man aged 50 to 60 who received an inactivated influenza vaccine. The source was PBMCs from blood, collected on the day of vaccination. CDR3 protein: CSASLGGGQPQHF. Here the CDR3 DNA reads TGCAGTGCTAGTCTGGGGGGAGGGCAGCCCCAGCATTTT.